These 22 T cell receptor beta chains were all obtained from the same sample, sequenced in a study of blood T cell repertoires in COVID-19. Data came from immunoSEQ multiplex PCR; TCRdb stores just in-frame clones and leaves some out. The table lists fewer than 200,000 clones, over 75% of them singletons. Sample: peripheral blood. These receptors all come from a man between 60 and 75 years old who had recovered from COVID-19.

In this sample, this clone turned up once. The J gene is TRBJ2-2, the V gene TRBV5-1; D is undetermined. Trimming left V 7 bases short and J 5 bases short, with 18 bases between. Germline assignment: CDR1 SGHRS and CDR2 YFSETQ. This CDR3 spans 15 amino acids. CDR3 sequence: CASQPQAGWTGELFF. The CDR3 region has the DNA TGCGCCAGCCAACCCCAGGCAGGATGGACCGGGGAGCTGTTTTTT.

This clone has only one observation. The chain carries TRBV9 and TRBJ2-1; D is undetermined. CDR3 length equals 14 residues. The germline CDR1 and CDR2 sequences are SGDLS and YYNGEE. V was shortened by 4 bases and J by 7 bases, with 15 bases between the two germline ends. This CDR3 is CASSPPPAVNEQFF. CDR3 nucleotides: TGTGCCAGCAGCCCTCCCCCGGCGGTGAATGAGCAGTTCTTC.

The gene calls are TRBV9 and TRBJ1-1; D is possibly TRBD1 (6 bases). The CDR3 is 13 residues long. Germline V gives CDR1 SGDLS, CDR2 YYNGEE. Trimming removed 5 bases at V and 3 bases at J, with 11 bases between. The CDR3 nucleotides are TGTGCCAGCAGTCAGGGGTGGGACACTGAAGCTTTCTTT. Translating gives CASSQGWDTEAFF. Drawing the rest from reference TRBV9 and TRBJ1-1, the complete variable domain is DSGVTQTPKHLITATGQRVTLRCSPRSGDLSVYWYQQSLDQGLQFLIQYYNGEERAKGNILERFSAQQFPDLHSELNLSSLELGDSALYFCASSQGWDTEAFFGQGTRLTVV.

The chain links TRBV3-1 (or the pseudogene TRBV3-2) to TRBJ2-7; a possible D gene is TRBD1 (6 bases). Trimming removed 1 base at V and 0 bases at J, with 13 bases between. The CDR3 totals 16 residues. CDR1 is LGHDT and CDR2 is YNNKEL in the germline V gene (reference sequence). The CDR3 protein is CASSQVPDRSSYEQYF. The DNA for the CDR3 is TGTGCCAGCAGCCAAGTACCTGACAGGAGCTCCTACGAGCAGTACTTC.

V usage is TRBV3-1 (or the pseudogene TRBV3-2) and J usage is TRBJ2-5, with D perhaps matching TRBD2 (7 bases). The CDR3 contains 17 residues. Trimming took off 1 base at V and 9 bases at J, with 24 bases between the two ends. Germline V lookup: CDR1 LGHDT, CDR2 YNNKEL (reference sequence). CDR3 DNA sequence: TGTGCCAGCAGCCAAGTGTATTCGGGGGGCCCTCCGGGGGCCCAGTACTTC. Its translation is CASSQVYSGGPPGAQYF.

This chain joins TRBV7-8 and TRBJ2-1; tentative D call: TRBD2 (7 bases). In germline, CDR1 is SGHVS, CDR2 FQNEAQ. V was trimmed by 6 bases and J by 3 bases, leaving 12 bases between them. The CDR3 is 14 residues long. CDR3 DNA sequence: TGTGCCAGCAGAAACAGGGAGGGCTACAATGAGCAGTTCTTC. Amino acids: CASRNREGYNEQFF.

J is TRBJ2-2 and V is TRBV5-1; TRBD1 matches at 8 bases. CDR1 is SGHRS and CDR2 is YFSETQ in the germline V gene. This CDR3 has 15 residues. V trimming: 4 bases; J trimming: 0 bases; junction bases outside the gene matches: 2. This CDR3 is CASSEGQANTGELFF. In DNA form, the CDR3 reads TGCGCCAGCAGCGAGGGACAGGCGAACACCGGGGAGCTGTTTTTT.

The chain links TRBV7-3 to TRBJ2-2, with D perhaps TRBD1 (6 bases). The CDR3 is 15 residues long. In germline, CDR1 is SGHTA, CDR2 FQGTGA. Between the trimmed V and J ends, which lost 8 bases and 5 bases, there was a span of 18 bases. CDR3 DNA: TGTGCCAGCGGCACCGGGACACGAAGAACCGGGGAGCTGTTTTTT. Its protein product is CASGTGTRRTGELFF.

The rearrangement links TRBV7-2 to TRBJ2-5; 16 bases match TRBD2. Trimming took 6 bases from V and 1 from J; bases not matched to a gene: 8. The CDR3 runs to 18 residues. CDR1 SGHTA and CDR2 FQGNSA come from the germline V gene. CDR3 bases: TGTGCCAGCAGACCTAGCGGGACTAGCGGGGGGGGCCAAGAGACCCAGTACTTC. Translated: CASRPSGTSGGGQETQYF. The entire variable domain, with the rest obtained from reference TRBV7-2 and TRBJ2-5, is as follows: GAGVSQSPSNKVTEKGKDVELRCDPISGHTALYWYRQSLGQGLEFLIYFQGNSAPDKSGLPSDRFSAERTGGSVSTLTIQRTQQEDSAVYLCASRPSGTSGGGQETQYFGPGTRLLVL.

The chain employs TRBV28 and TRBJ2-3; D is uncertain. The germline CDR1 and CDR2 sequences are MDHEN and SYDVKM. The V gene lost 5 bases and the J gene lost 1 base, with 4 bases spanning the gap. The CDR3 covers 12 residues. This CDR3 reads CASSQGTDTQYF. For the CDR3, the DNA is TGTGCCAGCAGTCAGGGCACAGATACGCAGTATTTT.

CDR3 region: CAGESPGGNQPQHF. The CDR3 region has the DNA TGTGCCGGCGAGTCACCCGGGGGCAATCAGCCCCAGCATTTT. This sequence joins TRBV6-5 and TRBJ1-5; no reliable D call. The CDR3 is 14 amino acids. Germline V gene data show CDR1 as MNHEY and CDR2 as SVGAGI. V was shortened by 11 bases and J by 2 bases, with 16 bases between the two germline ends.

The gene calls are TRBV3-1 (or the pseudogene TRBV3-2) and TRBJ1-2, with TRBD1 identical over 8 bases. Germline values: CDR1 LGHDT, CDR2 YNNKEL (reference sequence). V dropped 4 bases and J dropped 8; count of bases not matched to a gene: 9. This CDR3 spans 14 amino acids. CDR3 amino acids: CASSLPDREQGYTF. CDR3 nucleotides: TGTGCCAGCAGCCTCCCGGACAGGGAGCAGGGCTACACCTTC.

The chain recombines TRBV2 with TRBJ1-2; the match to TRBD1 covers 9 bases. In germline, CDR1 is SNHLY, CDR2 FYNNEI. V lost 6 bases to trimming and J lost 8 bases; unmatched junction nucleotides: 7. The CDR3 contains 13 residues. The CDR3 loop reads CASRRGTGSGYTF. The CDR3 DNA is TGTGCCAGCAGGAGGGGGACAGGGTCCGGCTACACCTTC.

This chain joins TRBV19 and TRBJ1-3; D might be TRBD1 (6 bases). The CDR3 is 17 amino acids. V was clipped by 4 bases and J by 0 bases, with 16 bases between them. Looked up from germline, CDR1 is LNHDA and CDR2 is SQIVND (reference sequence). Here the CDR3 DNA reads TGTGCCAGTAGTAATCAGGGGATTCGGACCTCTGGAAACACCATATATTTT. Its protein product is CASSNQGIRTSGNTIYF.

The CDR3 nucleotides read TGTGCCAGCAGCTCCCTCCACTTAGCGGGGAACACAGATACGCAGTATTTT. Protein: CASSSLHLAGNTDTQYF. V gene TRBV13 combines with J gene TRBJ2-3; 8 bases agree with TRBD2. V lost 4 bases, J lost 2 bases, and 11 bases stayed unmatched. CDR3 length equals 17 residues. Germline loops: CDR1 PRHDT, CDR2 FYEKMQ (reference sequence).

CDR3 in amino acids: CASSFRLSTDTQYF. In nucleotides, the CDR3 is TGTGCCAGCAGCTTTAGACTCAGCACAGATACGCAGTATTTT. The V and J genes are TRBV11-3 and TRBJ2-3; D gene uncertain. CDR1 and CDR2 from the germline V gene are SGHNT and YENEEA. Trimming stripped 3 bases from V and 0 bases from J, with 7 bases between. CDR3 length: 14 residues.

The chain uses TRBV11-3 and TRBJ2-3; D is possibly TRBD2 (6 bases). Germline lookup yields CDR1 SGHNT and CDR2 YENEEA. With 0 bases removed from V and 0 bases from J, the gap between germline ends came to 7 bases. The CDR3 loop spans 15 amino acids. The CDR3 DNA is TGTGCCAGCAGCTTAGATGGGGGGAGCACAGATACGCAGTATTTT. It translates to CASSLDGGSTDTQYF.

The table lists this clone with many counts. The V and J genes are TRBV27 and TRBJ1-3; 9 nucleotides match TRBD1. Trimming cost V 4 bases and J 0 bases; bases outside gene matches: 4. Germline CDR1 MNHEY, CDR2 SMNVEV (reference sequence). The CDR3 loop spans 16 amino acids. CDR3 in DNA: TGTGCCAGCAGTTCGGACAGGGGATTCTCTGGAAACACCATATATTTT. Translating it yields CASSSDRGFSGNTIYF.

V usage is TRBV2 and J usage is TRBJ2-1; a weak D match, TRBD1 (5 bases). In germline, CDR1 is SNHLY, CDR2 FYNNEI. The V and J ends lost 6 bases and 0 bases respectively, with 12 bases between them. The CDR3 spans 15 residues. The CDR3 sequence is CASRVRQTSYNEQFF. The CDR3 region has the DNA TGTGCCAGCAGAGTTAGACAGACCTCCTACAATGAGCAGTTCTTC.

The rearrangement joins TRBV12-3 or TRBV12-4 to TRBJ2-7, with TRBD1 matching 7 bases. V lost 6 bases, J lost 2 bases, and 4 bases stayed unmatched. CDR3 size: 13 residues. CDR3 region: CASSQTGPYEQYF. The CDR3 DNA reads TGTGCCAGCAGCCAGACAGGGCCCTACGAGCAGTACTTC.

V usage is TRBV18 and J usage is TRBJ2-1, with TRBD1 matching over 7 bases. Per the germline V gene, CDR1 is KGHSH and CDR2 is LQKENI. The CDR3 has 13 amino acids. V was clipped by 3 bases and J by 8 bases; unmatched bases: 4. The CDR3 coding sequence is TGTGCCAGCTCACCCCCCGACAGGGATGAGCAGTTCTTC. Translating gives CASSPPDRDEQFF. The full variable domain, its missing parts supplied by reference TRBV18 and TRBJ2-1, is NAGVMQNPRHLVRRRGQEARLRCSPMKGHSHVYWYRQLPEEGLKFMVYLQKENIIDESGMPKERFSAEFPKEGPSILRIQQVVRGDSAAYFCASSPPDRDEQFFGPGTRLTVL.

The chain joins TRBV5-1 to TRBJ2-1; 8 bases map to TRBD1. The ends lost 3 bases at V and 7 bases at J; junction bases unmatched: 9. The germline gives CDR1 SGHRS, CDR2 YFSETQ. The CDR3 is 15 residues long. The CDR3 region has the DNA TGCGCCAGCAGCTACCAACAGGGGGACTGGAATGAGCAGTTCTTC. This gives the protein CASSYQQGDWNEQFF. Filled out from reference TRBV5-1 and TRBJ2-1, the complete variable domain reads KAGVTQTPRYLIKTRGQQVTLSCSPISGHRSVSWYQQTPGQGLQFLFEYFSETQRNKGNFPGRFSGRQFSNSRSEMNVSTLELGDSALYLCASSYQQGDWNEQFFGPGTRLTVL.